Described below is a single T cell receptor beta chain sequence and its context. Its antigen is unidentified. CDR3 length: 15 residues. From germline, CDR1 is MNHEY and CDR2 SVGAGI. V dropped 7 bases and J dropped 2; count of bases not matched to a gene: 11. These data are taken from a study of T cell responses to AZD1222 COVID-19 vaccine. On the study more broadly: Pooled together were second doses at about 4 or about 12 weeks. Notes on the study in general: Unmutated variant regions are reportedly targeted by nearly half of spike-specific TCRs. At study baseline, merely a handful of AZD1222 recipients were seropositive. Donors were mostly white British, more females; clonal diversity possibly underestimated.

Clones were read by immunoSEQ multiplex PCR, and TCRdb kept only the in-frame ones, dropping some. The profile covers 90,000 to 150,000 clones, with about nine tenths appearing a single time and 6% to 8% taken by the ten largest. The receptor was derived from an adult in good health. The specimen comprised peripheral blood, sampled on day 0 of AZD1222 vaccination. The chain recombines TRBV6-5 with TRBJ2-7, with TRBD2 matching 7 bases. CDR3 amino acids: CASTLGGSNTYEQYF. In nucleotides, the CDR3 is TGTGCCAGCACCCTGGGGGGGAGTAACACCTACGAGCAGTACTTC.